The 31 T cell receptor beta chains reported below all come from one sample, sequenced in a study of response to subunit inactivated influenza vaccine. TCRdb processed the RT-PCR reads anew with MiXCR; each CDR3 protein has one entry. Among approximately 290,000 distinct CDR3 sequences listed, 22% were seen once. Sequenced material: PBMCs from blood, taken 21 months after vaccination. The receptor set was obtained from a man aged 45 to 70 who received an inactivated influenza vaccine.

The genes are TRBV6-1 and TRBJ1-1; 8 bases are a match to TRBD1. From germline, CDR1 is MNHNS and CDR2 SASEGT. The V and J ends lost 6 bases and 0 bases, in that order; junction bases with no gene match: 15. The CDR3 consists of 18 residues. The CDR3 protein is CASSHLRTGIKMNTEAFF. The CDR3 coding sequence is TGTGCCAGCAGCCATCTCCGGACAGGGATCAAGATGAACACTGAAGCTTTCTTT.

CDR3 region: CSARDITAYSNQPQHF. CDR3 DNA: TGCAGTGCTAGAGATATAACAGCCTATAGCAATCAGCCCCAGCATTTT. The chain joins TRBV20-1 to TRBJ1-5; no clear D gene. Between the trimmed V and J ends, which lost 0 bases and 0 bases, there was a span of 12 bases. Germline V gene sequence: CDR1 DFQATT, CDR2 SNEGSKA (reference sequence). CDR3 length: 16 residues.

The chain has TRBV29-1 and TRBJ2-7; 9 positions match TRBD1. The V gene end was trimmed by 8 bases and the J gene end by 6 bases; junction bases not matched to a gene: 5. Germline V gene data show CDR1 as SQVTM and CDR2 as ANQGSEA. CDR3 length equals 11 residues. The CDR3 reads CSRGTGPEQYF. CDR3 coding DNA: TGCAGCAGAGGGACAGGGCCCGAGCAGTACTTC.

The chain recombines TRBV5-6 with TRBJ1-1; D not certain. The CDR3 is 14 amino acids. The ends were cut back, 0 bases at V and 4 bases at J, with 10 bases in the middle. Germline V lookup: CDR1 SGHDT, CDR2 YYEEEE. Written as DNA, the CDR3 is TGTGCCAGCAGCTTGGTCGAGAGGAGCACTGAAGCTTTCTTT. Translation: CASSLVERSTEAFF.

In this sample, this clonotype turned up once. This rearrangement joins TRBV25-1 to TRBJ2-5; 7 nucleotides align to TRBD1. Trimming took 3 bases from V and 5 from J; bases not matched to a gene: 9. Germline CDR1 is MGHDK and CDR2 is SYGVNS. CDR3 size: 15 residues. The CDR3 nucleotides are TGTGCCAGCAGTGAGGTTAGGGGGCATAAGGAGACCCAGTACTTC. Encoded protein: CASSEVRGHKETQYF.

This clonotype occurred a few times. The V gene is TRBV7-9, the J gene TRBJ1-1; no firm D call. This CDR3 is built from 11 residues. The V gene's germline CDR1 is SEHNR and CDR2 FQNEAQ (reference sequence). V shed 5 bases and J shed 10 bases, with 11 bases lying between them. CDR3 DNA: TGTGCCAGCAGCGACTTTGGCGCAGCTTTCTTT. Amino acids: CASSDFGAAFF.

This clonotype was observed at least ten times. This chain joins TRBV12-3 or TRBV12-4 and TRBJ1-1, with no clear D. The CDR3 has 11 residues. The V end lost 6 bases, the J end lost 8 bases, and 10 bases lay between the germline ends. In DNA form, the CDR3 reads TGTGCCAGCAGCGCACATCGAGAAGCTTTCTTT. Translation gives CASSAHREAFF.

V and J are TRBV6-1 and TRBJ1-2; a weak D match, TRBD1 (6 bases). Looked up from germline, CDR1 is MNHNS and CDR2 is SASEGT. The V gene lost 0 bases and the J gene lost 5 bases, with 7 bases spanning the gap. CDR3 length: 13 amino acids. CDR3 in amino acids: CASSEAGQYGYTF. The CDR3, as DNA: TGTGCCAGCAGTGAAGCTGGACAGTATGGCTACACCTTC.

The chain has TRBV6-1 and TRBJ1-1; D might be TRBD1 (5 bases). Trimming removed 3 bases at V and 0 bases at J, with 14 bases between. The CDR3 consists of 16 residues. Germline loops: CDR1 MNHNS, CDR2 SASEGT. The CDR3 DNA reads as TGTGCCAGCAGTGATCCGGGACGGACCATGAACACTGAAGCTTTCTTT. As protein: CASSDPGRTMNTEAFF.

The V gene is TRBV12-3 or TRBV12-4, the J gene TRBJ1-2; perhaps TRBD1 as D (6 bases). The CDR3 totals 17 residues. V lost 3 bases, J lost 5 bases, and 22 bases lay in between. CDR3 sequence (DNA): TGTGCCAGCAGTTTTTTACGGGCTGTGGGGGGCCGGTATGGCTACACCTTC. Translated, it gives CASSFLRAVGGRYGYTF.

This clonotype has just a few counts. The J gene is TRBJ1-5, the V gene TRBV28; TRBD1 might be the D (6 bases). The CDR3 runs to 14 residues. Per the germline V gene, CDR1 is MDHEN and CDR2 is SYDVKM. With 4 bases removed from V and 4 bases from J, the gap between germline ends came to 11 bases. CDR3 region: CASSSGVWNQPQHF. CDR3 coding DNA: TGTGCCAGCAGTTCAGGGGTTTGGAATCAGCCCCAGCATTTT. The variable domain in full, with the rest retrieved from reference TRBV28 and TRBJ1-5, is DVKVTQSSRYLVKRTGEKVFLECVQDMDHENMFWYRQDPGLGLRLIYFSYDVKMKEKGDIPEGYSVSREKKERFSLILESASTNQTSMYLCASSSGVWNQPQHFGDGTRLSIL.

This clonotype was counted many times. This rearrangement joins TRBV28 to TRBJ2-5; 11 bases fit TRBD2. Germline CDR1 is MDHEN and CDR2 is SYDVKM. V lost 5 bases and J lost 2; bases outside the gene matches: 1. The CDR3 consists of 14 residues. The CDR3 loop reads CASSLAGGQETQYF. CDR3 coding DNA: TGTGCCAGCAGTCTAGCGGGGGGACAAGAGACCCAGTACTTC.

The rearrangement uses TRBV24-1 and TRBJ2-1; 13 bases map to TRBD2. Trimming took 9 bases from V and 6 from J; bases not matched to a gene: 7. Germline values: CDR1 KGHDR, CDR2 SFDVKD. The CDR3 consists of 15 residues. CDR3 sequence reads: CATGGLAGTGNEQFF. For the CDR3, the DNA is TGTGCCACCGGGGGACTAGCGGGAACGGGCAATGAGCAGTTCTTC.

CDR3: CATGTGTEAFF. The CDR3, as DNA: TGTGCCACAGGGACCGGGACTGAAGCTTTCTTT. This chain links TRBV10-3 with TRBJ1-1; D perhaps matches TRBD1 (5 bases). CDR1 ENHRY and CDR2 SYGVKD come from the germline V gene. This CDR3 comprises 11 residues. Trimming removed 10 bases at V and 5 bases at J, with 11 bases between.

This clonotype came up once. At one end the junction does not follow the germline gene, possibly because of a read error. The chain is built from TRBV12-3 or TRBV12-4 and TRBJ2-3, with a tentative D call TRBD1 (5 bases). This CDR3 is built from 19 residues. CDR3 in amino acids: CAISLIELWGPPHTDTQYF. For the CDR3, the DNA is TGTGCCATCAGTTTAATCGAACTCTGGGGCCCCCCACACACAGATACGCAGTATTTT.

This clonotype was counted between two and nine times. The J gene is TRBJ2-1, the V gene TRBV28; perhaps TRBD2 as D (5 bases). Germline V CDR1 and CDR2: MDHEN, SYDVKM. V lost 2 bases and J lost 5, with 13 bases in between. The CDR3 has 15 residues. For the CDR3, the DNA is TGTGCCAGCAGTTTAGACCCCACTAGTAACAATGAGCAGTTCTTC. It codes for CASSLDPTSNNEQFF.

This clonotype was observed a few times. The CDR3 sequence is CSARPPAGGGHNEQFF. The CDR3 DNA sequence: TGCAGTGCTAGACCCCCGGCGGGGGGCGGGCACAATGAGCAGTTCTTC. The chain couples TRBV20-1 to TRBJ2-1; TRBD2 agrees at 8 bases. CDR1 and CDR2 from the germline V gene are DFQATT and SNEGSKA (reference sequence). The CDR3 loop spans 16 amino acids. V shed 2 bases, J shed 5 bases, and the junction held 11 bases outside the gene matches.

The chain is built from TRBV27 and TRBJ1-5, with D perhaps matching TRBD1 (5 bases). The germline gives CDR1 MNHEY, CDR2 SMNVEV (reference sequence). Trimming removed 8 bases from V and 6 bases from J, with 14 bases in between. This CDR3 contains 13 residues. The CDR3 region has the DNA TGTGCCAGCGGTGGGGGGTGGAGTCAGCCCCAGCATTTT. It yields the protein CASGGGWSQPQHF.

This clonotype was seen only once. At one end, the junction sequence differs from germline, possibly due to a read error. The rearrangement uses TRBV30 and TRBJ1-4; D unresolved. The CDR3 runs to 13 residues. The V gene's germline CDR1 is GTSNPN and CDR2 SVGIG (reference sequence). The DNA for the CDR3 is TGTGCCGCCAGTCTACGGTGGAATGATAAACTGTTTTTT. This translates into CAASLRWNDKLFF. Using reference TRBV30 and TRBJ1-4 for the parts outside the CDR3, the full variable domain is SQTIHQWPATLVQPVGSPLSLECTVEGTSNPNLYWYRQAAGRGLQLLFYSVGIGQISSEVPQNLSASRPQDRQFILSSKKLLLSDSGFYLCAASLRWNDKLFFGSGTQLSVL.

This clonotype has a handful of counts. The chain joins TRBV4-2 to TRBJ2-7; D gene uncertain. The length of the CDR3 is 15 residues. V was shortened by 2 bases and J by 2 bases, with 13 bases between the two germline ends. Germline-derived CDR1 and CDR2 are LGHNA and YNFKEQ. DNA for the CDR3: TGTGCCAGCAGCCAACAGAAAAGTTCAACCTACGAGCAGTACTTC. Amino acids: CASSQQKSSTYEQYF.

V and J are TRBV20-1 and TRBJ1-6; 7 bases line up with TRBD1. The CDR3 spans 14 residues. Per the germline V gene, CDR1 is DFQATT and CDR2 is SNEGSKA (reference sequence). V gave up 6 bases and J gave up 7 bases; unmatched junction bases: 9. The CDR3 nucleotides are TGCAGTGCCGCACAGGGGACGGGGAATTCACCCCTCCACTTT. Translating it yields CSAAQGTGNSPLHF.

In its sample, this clonotype is medium-sized (0.01 to 0.1%). The chain is built from TRBV7-2 and TRBJ1-5; unclear D gene. CDR1 and CDR2 from the germline V gene are SGHTA and FQGNSA. The ends were cut back, 2 bases at V and 4 bases at J, with 3 bases in the middle. CDR3 size: 12 residues. CDR3 sequence reads: CASSLYNQPQHF. The CDR3 nucleotides read TGTGCCAGCAGCTTATATAATCAGCCCCAGCATTTT. Together with reference TRBV7-2 and TRBJ1-5, the CDR3 gives the full variable domain: GAGVSQSPSNKVTEKGKDVELRCDPISGHTALYWYRQSLGQGLEFLIYFQGNSAPDKSGLPSDRFSAERTGGSVSTLTIQRTQQEDSAVYLCASSLYNQPQHFGDGTRLSIL.

This clonotype has more than one count but fewer than ten. This chain joins TRBV12-3 or TRBV12-4 and TRBJ2-3; tentative D call: TRBD1 (6 bases). V was shortened by 8 bases and J by 2 bases, with 11 bases between the two germline ends. The CDR3 has 13 residues. The CDR3 region is CASRQGHTDTQYF. CDR3 nucleotide sequence: TGTGCCAGCCGGCAGGGACACACAGATACGCAGTATTTT.

The J gene is TRBJ1-4, the V gene TRBV6-2 or TRBV6-3; TRBD1 is a possible D gene (6 bases). CDR1 is MNHEY, CDR2 SVGEGT, per germline. V lost 5 bases and J 0 bases, leaving 13 bases between the germline ends. The CDR3 consists of 16 residues. As DNA, the CDR3 is TGTGCCAGCAGTAAGGACAGCCACTCAACTAATGAAAAACTGTTTTTT. Amino acids: CASSKDSHSTNEKLFF.

There are a few counts of this clonotype. The chain combines TRBV3-1 with TRBJ2-2, with D uncertain. Looked up from germline, CDR1 is LGHDT and CDR2 is YNNKEL (reference sequence). This CDR3 spans 15 amino acids. Trimming stripped 4 bases from V and 7 bases from J, with 16 bases between. Here the CDR3 DNA reads TGTGCCAGCAGCCGCATGGTAGCTGTGGGCGGGGAGCTGTTTTTT. Translation: CASSRMVAVGGELFF.

The chain uses TRBV28 and TRBJ2-3; D is uncertain. This CDR3 has 13 residues. CDR1 is MDHEN and CDR2 is SYDVKM in the germline V gene. Trimming removed 6 bases from V and 6 bases from J, with 13 bases in between. CDR3 bases: TGTGCCAGCAGCACGACCGCATATGATACGCAGTATTTT. This sequence encodes CASSTTAYDTQYF. Combining the CDR3 with reference TRBV28 and TRBJ2-3 gives the whole variable domain DVKVTQSSRYLVKRTGEKVFLECVQDMDHENMFWYRQDPGLGLRLIYFSYDVKMKEKGDIPEGYSVSREKKERFSLILESASTNQTSMYLCASSTTAYDTQYFGPGTRLTVL.

The CDR3 region is CASSVDRAGANVLTF. The CDR3 DNA reads TGTGCCAGCAGTGTGGACAGGGCTGGGGCCAACGTCCTGACTTTC. This rearrangement joins TRBV12-3 or TRBV12-4 to TRBJ2-6; TRBD1 matches at 8 bases. The CDR3 contains 15 residues. V trimming: 5 bases; J trimming: 2 bases; junction bases outside the gene matches: 2.

This clonotype came up a few times. The J gene is TRBJ2-5, the V gene TRBV5-8; D not certain. Germline V gene data show CDR1 as SGHTS and CDR2 as YDEGEE. CDR3 length: 13 amino acids. Trimming shortened V by 7 bases and J by 3 bases, and 13 bases separated the two germline ends. CDR3 DNA: TGTGCCAGCTCCCTGGGCAGAGAAGAGACCCAGTACTTC. Protein sequence: CASSLGREETQYF.

This clonotype was detected a few times. CDR3 in DNA: TGTGCCAGCAGTGACACCAATGAGCAGTTCTTC. Its protein product is CASSDTNEQFF. V usage is TRBV6-2 or TRBV6-3 and J usage is TRBJ2-1; no clear D. This CDR3 has 11 residues. Germline-derived CDR1 and CDR2 are MNHEY and SVGEGT. Trimming shortened V by 5 bases and J by 6 bases, and 5 bases separated the two germline ends.

V usage is TRBV12-3 or TRBV12-4 and J usage is TRBJ1-2, with a tentative D call TRBD1 (6 bases). V dropped 7 bases and J dropped 0 bases, with 12 bases sitting between them. The CDR3 totals 14 residues. Written as DNA, the CDR3 is TGTGCCAGCACCCTGACAGGCACTAACTATGGCTACACCTTC. It translates to CASTLTGTNYGYTF.

The genes are TRBV5-5 and TRBJ1-2; D unresolved. Trimming left V 4 bases short and J 1 base short, with 11 bases between. Germline assignment: CDR1 SGHKS and CDR2 YYEKEE (reference sequence). The length of the CDR3 is 14 residues. The CDR3 here is CASSVHVDNYGYTF. The CDR3 DNA follows: TGTGCCAGCAGCGTCCATGTGGATAACTATGGCTACACCTTC. Variable domain in full (rest from reference TRBV5-5 and TRBJ1-2): DAGVTQSPTHLIKTRGQQVTLRCSPISGHKSVSWYQQVLGQGPQFIFQYYEKEERGRGNFPDRFSARQFPNYSSELNVNALLLGDSALYLCASSVHVDNYGYTFGSGTRLTVV.